These T cell receptor beta chains were read from a single sample in a study of HIV-infected children after antiretroviral therapy interruption. A single record per CDR3 protein comes from TCRdb applying MiXCR to the 3' RACE reads. The sample carries 5,500 to 8,000 distinct CDR3 sequences, 15% to 20% recorded once. Specimen: CD45RO+ CD8+ T cells from PBMCs, pooled from several time points, collected from a donor given antiretroviral therapy, either interrupted or continuous. The source is a pool of human donors with HIV. CDR3s include the opening cysteine and the closing phenylalanine or tryptophan. The order of the fields is CDR3 DNA, CDR3 protein, V gene, J gene, D gene, clone size. The D gene is left open where the match is weak. Clone size is not always given. Where it is, it says once, few, many or a class for expanded clones.

cdr3_nt: TGTGCCAGCAGCCCCCGGAGCCCAATCTTGACAGGGCCGAACACTGAAGCTTTCTTT
cdr3_aa: CASSPRSPILTGPNTEAFF
v_call: TRBV7-9
j_call: TRBJ1-1
d_call: TRBD1
clone_size: many

cdr3_nt: TGTGCCAGCAGTTCCTACATGGCTCTAGCCAAAAACATTCAGTACTTC
cdr3_aa: CASSSYMALAKNIQYF
v_call: TRBV12-3/TRBV12-4
j_call: TRBJ2-4
d_call: .
clone_size: .

cdr3_nt: TGTGCCATCAGTGATATGGGAGGCGTCAATCAGCCCCAGCATTTT
cdr3_aa: CAISDMGGVNQPQHF
v_call: TRBV10-3
j_call: TRBJ1-5
d_call: .
clone_size: many

cdr3_nt: TGCGCCAGCAGCCGCGGGGAAATCTACGAGCAGTACTTC
cdr3_aa: CASSRGEIYEQYF
v_call: TRBV5-1
j_call: TRBJ2-7
d_call: .
clone_size: .

cdr3_nt: TGCGCCAGCAGCTTGGGTGGCAGAACTGTCGAGCAGTACTTC
cdr3_aa: CASSLGGRTVEQYF
v_call: TRBV5-1
j_call: TRBJ2-7
d_call: .
clone_size: many

cdr3_nt: TGCAGTGCTAGAGATTATCGGGAGGACTTCTACGAGCAGTACTTC
cdr3_aa: CSARDYREDFYEQYF
v_call: TRBV20-1
j_call: TRBJ2-7
d_call: TRBD2
clone_size: many

cdr3_nt: TGTGCCAGCAGTGATCGGCCGAACACCGGGGAGCTGTTTTTT
cdr3_aa: CASSDRPNTGELFF
v_call: TRBV2
j_call: TRBJ2-2
d_call: .
clone_size: .

cdr3_nt: TGTGCCAGCAGTGATTCTAGCGGGAGGGCAGATACGCAGTATTTT
cdr3_aa: CASSDSSGRADTQYF
v_call: TRBV6-4
j_call: TRBJ2-3
d_call: TRBD2
clone_size: medium-sized

cdr3_nt: TGTGCCAGCAGTAACCGCGGGGGCTCTGGGGCCAACGTCCTGACTTTC
cdr3_aa: CASSNRGGSGANVLTF
v_call: TRBV12-3/TRBV12-4
j_call: TRBJ2-6
d_call: TRBD2
clone_size: .

cdr3_nt: TGTGCCAGCAGCCACCTGGACAGGTTCTTAGCCAAAAACATTCAGTACTTC
cdr3_aa: CASSHLDRFLAKNIQYF
v_call: TRBV3-1
j_call: TRBJ2-4
d_call: TRBD1
clone_size: .

cdr3_nt: TGTGCCAGCAGAGAATGGACAGGGGAACATCAGCCCCAGCATTTT
cdr3_aa: CASREWTGEHQPQHF
v_call: TRBV6-2/TRBV6-3
j_call: TRBJ1-5
d_call: TRBD1
clone_size: many

cdr3_nt: TGTGCCAGCAGCCAGATAACCGGGACACCAACGGGGGAAAAACTGTTTTTT
cdr3_aa: CASSQITGTPTGEKLFF
v_call: TRBV14
j_call: TRBJ1-4
d_call: .
clone_size: many

cdr3_nt: TGTGCCAGCAGTTTAAGGGGCAATCAGCCCCAGCATTTT
cdr3_aa: CASSLRGNQPQHF
v_call: TRBV12-3/TRBV12-4
j_call: TRBJ1-5
d_call: .
clone_size: many

cdr3_nt: TGTGCCAGCAGCCGGACAGGGACGGAAGAGACCCAGTACTTC
cdr3_aa: CASSRTGTEETQYF
v_call: TRBV5-4
j_call: TRBJ2-5
d_call: TRBD1
clone_size: many

cdr3_nt: TGTGCCAGTAGCCGCGCTGGGGGATATGGCTACACCTTC
cdr3_aa: CASSRAGGYGYTF
v_call: TRBV19
j_call: TRBJ1-2
d_call: .
clone_size: many

cdr3_nt: TGCGCCAGCAGCTCTAATCCGGGGTCCGGGGAGCTGTTTTTT
cdr3_aa: CASSSNPGSGELFF
v_call: TRBV5-1
j_call: TRBJ2-2
d_call: .
clone_size: many

cdr3_nt: TGCGCCAGCAGCCAAGGGACTAGCGTATACAATGAGCAGTTCTTC
cdr3_aa: CASSQGTSVYNEQFF
v_call: TRBV4-1
j_call: TRBJ2-1
d_call: TRBD2
clone_size: many

cdr3_nt: TGTGCCAGCAGCCGGACGCAGGAGAATGAAAAACTGTTTTTT
cdr3_aa: CASSRTQENEKLFF
v_call: TRBV7-9
j_call: TRBJ1-4
d_call: .
clone_size: few

cdr3_nt: TGTGCCAGCAGTCCCCGGACAGGGGAACAGATCGGTGAAAAACTGTTTTTT
cdr3_aa: CASSPRTGEQIGEKLFF
v_call: TRBV12-3/TRBV12-4
j_call: TRBJ1-4
d_call: TRBD1
clone_size: once

cdr3_nt: TGTGCCAGCAGTTACTCCCAGGGTAATGAGCAGTTCTTC
cdr3_aa: CASSYSQGNEQFF
v_call: TRBV6-6
j_call: TRBJ2-1
d_call: .
clone_size: many

cdr3_nt: TGTGCCAGCAGCGACTACGTAACAGGGACCTACAATGAGCAGTTCTTC
cdr3_aa: CASSDYVTGTYNEQFF
v_call: TRBV6-1
j_call: TRBJ2-1
d_call: .
clone_size: medium-sized

cdr3_nt: TGCAGCGTCCAGCGAGGACAGGGGTTCGAGCAGTACTTC
cdr3_aa: CSVQRGQGFEQYF
v_call: TRBV29-1
j_call: TRBJ2-7
d_call: TRBD1
clone_size: many

cdr3_nt: .
cdr3_aa: CASSFYICSAREASDQPQHF
v_call: TRBV7-3
j_call: TRBJ1-5
d_call: .
clone_size: .

cdr3_nt: TGTGCCACCAGTGATTGGGACAGGAGTTTCAGCACAGATACGCAGTATTTT
cdr3_aa: CATSDWDRSFSTDTQYF
v_call: TRBV24-1
j_call: TRBJ2-3
d_call: TRBD1
clone_size: many

cdr3_nt: TGTGCCAGCAGCCCAGGGGGAAGAAGGACAGATACGCAGTATTTT
cdr3_aa: CASSPGGRRTDTQYF
v_call: TRBV13
j_call: TRBJ2-3
d_call: TRBD1
clone_size: medium-sized